This T cell receptor beta chain was identified in a study of T cell clonality in common variable immunodeficiency. Points from the study as a whole: Authors noted CVID clonality's cause needs subpopulation repertoire sequencing. TCRbeta clonality was increased in CVID versus healthy controls.

Heparinized whole blood, about 5 to 9 ml, came from each donor. The protocol was immunoSEQ multiplex PCR, while the TCRdb copy is restricted to in-frame clones and leaves out a portion. The sample gives about 81,000 clones, none seen only once, and the top ten clones hold 0.65% to 0.8%. This clone showed up many times. Antigen: not known. What was sequenced was peripheral blood mononuclear cells. This clonotype originated in a person aged 18 to 75 in good health.

The CDR3 bases that were read are TGTGCCAGTAAGGAAGACAGGGGTTTTAATCAGCCC. Residues: CASKEDRGFNQP. Given in full, the CDR3 is CASKEDRGFNQPQHF. The gene calls are TRBV19 and TRBJ1-5, with 8 bases fitting TRBD1. The read finishes 3 residues shy of the CDR3 end, and the germline J gene is used to complete it. Germline CDR1 is LNHDA and CDR2 is SQIVND (reference sequence). The length of the CDR3 is 15 residues. The J segment lost 4 bases and the V segment lost 7 bases, leaving 9 bases of the junction unmatched.